This T cell receptor (beta chain) was retrieved from a study of blood T cells in healthy people across ages. Study-wide results and caveats: Since the PBMCs were unsorted, naive and antigen-experienced cells could not be conclusively compared.

With each sample, at least 5 micrograms of total RNA were extracted. Concerning this clonotype itself: The antigen is undetermined.

Using a J-beta primer mix together with a sample-barcoded 5' primer, a second PCR was run for roughly 6 to 11 cycles. Each CDR3 protein is one row after TCRdb ran MiXCR on the 5' RACE reads. The sample consists of under 1,000,000 distinct CDR3 sequences, around 45% of them appearing once. This CDR3 region has 18 residues. CDR1 and CDR2 (germline): SGHTA, FQGNSA. Trimming cost V 5 bases and J 5 bases; bases outside gene matches: 10. Sequenced material: blood. The rearrangement uses TRBV7-2 and TRBJ2-3; 16 nucleotides match TRBD2. The TCR was taken from an elderly man in good health. The CDR3 DNA follows: TGTGCCAGCAGCCCGGGACTAGCGGGAGGGCCGAGGGTAGATACGCAGTATTTT. It is translated as CASSPGLAGGPRVDTQYF.